These 24 T cell receptor beta chains came from one sample sequenced in a study of T cell responses to AZD1222 COVID-19 vaccine. The repertoire was sequenced with immunoSEQ multiplex PCR; TCRdb's copy has only in-frame clones and lacks some. The sample includes roughly 160,000 clones, 70% to 90% of them seen just once. The source was peripheral blood, collected 28 days after the second AZD1222 dose. These TCRs come from an adult who received the AZD1222 COVID-19 vaccine.

V gene TRBV7-2 combines with J gene TRBJ2-7; TRBD1 might be the D (5 bases). The ends were cut back, 3 bases at V and 7 bases at J, with 22 bases in the middle. This CDR3 region has 16 residues. Germline V gene lookup returns CDR1 SGHTA and CDR2 FQGNSA. CDR3 loop: CASSFDSRFAMREQYF. The CDR3 coding sequence is TGTGCCAGCAGCTTTGACAGTCGGTTTGCAATGCGGGAGCAGTACTTC.

The V gene is TRBV5-6, the J gene TRBJ1-1, with unresolved D. This CDR3 has 13 amino acids. V was trimmed by 0 bases and J by 3 bases, leaving 6 bases between them. Germline assignment: CDR1 SGHDT and CDR2 YYEEEE. CDR3: CASSLGRDTEAFF. CDR3 nucleotides: TGTGCCAGCAGCTTGGGGAGGGACACTGAAGCTTTCTTT.

The rearrangement joins TRBV3-1 (or the pseudogene TRBV3-2) to TRBJ1-2; tentative D call: TRBD1 (6 bases). The CDR3 is 12 residues long. The V end lost 4 bases, the J end lost 7 bases, and 10 bases lay between the germline ends. CDR1 LGHDT and CDR2 YNNKEL come from the germline V gene (reference sequence). The CDR3 loop reads CASSLGGGGYTF. CDR3 bases: TGTGCCAGCAGCCTGGGGGGCGGTGGCTACACCTTC.

The chain is built from TRBV20-1 and TRBJ1-2; no clear D. Trimming took off 3 bases at V and 5 bases at J, with 7 bases between the two ends. The CDR3 consists of 11 residues. From germline, CDR1 is DFQATT and CDR2 SNEGSKA (reference sequence). The CDR3 DNA reads TGCAGTGCTAGTTTGCAGTATGGCTACACCTTC. Translating gives CSASLQYGYTF.

V gene TRBV7-9 combines with J gene TRBJ1-1, with D perhaps matching TRBD1 (6 bases). V was clipped by 0 bases and J by 4 bases, with 15 bases between them. There are 16 residues in the CDR3. Germline-derived CDR1 and CDR2 are SEHNR and FQNEAQ (reference sequence). The CDR3: CASSLAGAPSGTEAFF. The DNA of the CDR3 is TGTGCCAGCAGCTTAGCGGGGGCCCCGTCGGGCACTGAAGCTTTCTTT.

The chain links TRBV9 to TRBJ2-7, with D possibly being TRBD1 (7 bases). CDR1 SGDLS and CDR2 YYNGEE come from the germline V gene. CDR3 length: 16 residues. V was clipped by 0 bases and J by 0 bases, with 13 bases between them. The CDR3 here is CASSVGPGDSSYEQYF. CDR3 DNA: TGTGCCAGCAGCGTAGGCCCGGGGGACAGCTCCTACGAGCAGTACTTC.

The rearrangement joins TRBV30 to TRBJ1-1; 10 nucleotides agree with TRBD1. Germline CDR1 reads GTSNPN; CDR2 reads SVGIG (reference sequence). V lost 1 base to trimming and J lost 1 base; unmatched junction nucleotides: 3. This CDR3 spans 15 amino acids. CDR3 DNA sequence: TGTGCCTGGAGTGGGGGGGACAGGGGGAACACTGAAGCTTTCTTT. This sequence encodes CAWSGGDRGNTEAFF. Full variable domain (remainder filled in from reference TRBV30 and TRBJ1-1): SQTIHQWPATLVQPVGSPLSLECTVEGTSNPNLYWYRQAAGRGLQLLFYSVGIGQISSEVPQNLSASRPQDRQFILSSKKLLLSDSGFYLCAWSGGDRGNTEAFFGQGTRLTVV.

The V call is TRBV18, the J call TRBJ1-4, with 9 positions matching TRBD1. The CDR3 is made up of 14 amino acids. The germline gives CDR1 KGHSH, CDR2 LQKENI. Losses at the gene ends were 5 bases for V and 5 bases for J; bases not matched to a gene: 3. Here the CDR3 reads CASSMTGGNEKLFF. CDR3 bases: TGTGCCAGCTCAATGACAGGGGGAAATGAAAAACTGTTTTTT.

This clone came up once. The chain uses TRBV11-1 and TRBJ1-1, with a tentative D call TRBD1 (6 bases). The germline V and J ends were trimmed by 1 base and 8 bases, with 14 bases remaining between them. Germline CDR1 SGHAT, CDR2 FQDESV (reference sequence). The CDR3 runs 14 residues. CDR3 nucleotides: TGTGCCAGCAGCTTAGATAGTAAGGGGGGCGAAGCTTTCTTT. Its protein product is CASSLDSKGGEAFF.

The V call is TRBV7-9, the J call TRBJ2-3, with 8 positions matching TRBD2. J lost 0 bases, V lost 5 bases, and 4 bases had no gene match. Germline CDR1 SEHNR, CDR2 FQNEAQ (reference sequence). The CDR3 length is 15 residues. The CDR3 reads CASSLSGESTDTQYF. The CDR3 DNA sequence: TGTGCCAGCAGCCTTAGCGGGGAAAGCACAGATACGCAGTATTTT. Based on the CDR3 plus reference TRBV7-9 and TRBJ2-3, the full variable domain is DTGVSQNPRHKITKRGQNVTFRCDPISEHNRLYWYRQTLGQGPEFLTYFQNEAQLEKSRLLSDRFSAERPKGSFSTLEIQRTEQGDSAMYLCASSLSGESTDTQYFGPGTRLTVL.

The rearrangement uses TRBV18 and TRBJ2-7; perhaps D is TRBD1 or TRBD2 (5 bases each). This CDR3 is built from 13 residues. V shed 3 bases and J shed 3 bases, with 9 bases lying between them. Germline V gives CDR1 KGHSH, CDR2 LQKENI. CDR3 sequence reads: CASSPRDHYEQYF. CDR3 sequence (DNA): TGTGCCAGCTCACCCCGGGACCACTACGAGCAGTACTTC.

The chain has TRBV12-3 or TRBV12-4 and TRBJ1-2; no clear D gene. V was pared by 9 bases and J by 4 bases, with 9 bases between. The CDR3 covers 11 residues. The CDR3 sequence is CASRKSYGYTF. In DNA, the CDR3 is TGTGCCAGTCGTAAAAGCTATGGCTACACCTTC.

The chain carries TRBV3-1 (or the pseudogene TRBV3-2) and TRBJ1-3, with D possibly matching TRBD1 (5 bases). The CDR3 contains 16 residues. Trimming took 7 bases from V and 3 from J, leaving 19 bases between them. In germline, CDR1 is LGHDT, CDR2 YNNKEL (reference sequence). The CDR3: CASTALPGGRGNTIYF. For the CDR3, the DNA is TGTGCCAGCACCGCCTTGCCGGGGGGACGTGGAAACACCATATATTTT.

The chain joins TRBV6-5 to TRBJ2-7; 9 bases fit TRBD1. Germline assignment: CDR1 MNHEY and CDR2 SVGAGI. This CDR3 region has 14 residues. Trimming at V came to 6 bases and at J to 3 bases, leaving 6 bases not matched to a gene. This chain's CDR3 is CASRKGQGLYEQYF. CDR3 coding DNA: TGTGCCAGCAGGAAGGGACAGGGCCTCTACGAGCAGTACTTC.

The chain couples TRBV7-2 to TRBJ1-1, with D unclear. Germline CDR1 and CDR2: SGHTA and FQGNSA. The CDR3 extends over 13 amino acids. Trimming removed 3 bases from V and 5 bases from J, with 10 bases in between. CDR3 residues: CASSFSGMTEAFF. The CDR3 nucleotides are TGTGCCAGCAGCTTTTCTGGGATGACTGAAGCTTTCTTT.

This clone was detected once. The rearrangement joins TRBV15 to TRBJ2-7; 7 bases align to TRBD1. CDR1 and CDR2 (germline): LNHNV, YYDKDF (reference sequence). This CDR3 is built from 14 residues. V lost 5 bases, J lost 3 bases, and 7 bases stayed unmatched. CDR3 nucleotide sequence: TGTGCCACCAGCCCCCGACAGGGTCTCTACGAGCAGTACTTC. Its protein is CATSPRQGLYEQYF.

This clone was detected only once. V is TRBV4-2 and J is TRBJ2-5; TRBD2 matches at 7 bases. From germline, CDR1 is LGHNA and CDR2 YNFKEQ. The CDR3 consists of 15 residues. Unmatched junction bases numbered 6, after V lost 0 bases and J lost 5 bases. The CDR3 region has the DNA TGTGCCAGCAGCCAAGACGGGGGGATTTTGGAGACCCAGTACTTC. This codes for CASSQDGGILETQYF.

V usage is TRBV5-1 and J usage is TRBJ2-7; 7 bases agree with TRBD2. CDR3 length equals 14 residues. Per germline, CDR1 SGHRS and CDR2 YFSETQ. V dropped 4 bases and J dropped 5; count of bases not matched to a gene: 9. DNA of the CDR3: TGCGCCAGCAGCCCCAATTCTCGGGAGGACGAGCAGTACTTC. Encoded protein: CASSPNSREDEQYF.

The V gene is TRBV19, the J gene TRBJ1-4; no reliable D call. CDR3 length: 13 residues. Between the trimmed V and J ends, which lost 3 bases and 3 bases, there was a span of 5 bases. Germline V CDR1 and CDR2: LNHDA, SQIVND (reference sequence). The CDR3 here is CASSIGPNEKLFF. The CDR3 DNA sequence: TGTGCCAGTAGTATTGGACCTAATGAAAAACTGTTTTTT.

This chain links TRBV27 with TRBJ2-1; D is possibly TRBD1 (6 bases). The germline V gene encodes CDR1 MNHEY and CDR2 SMNVEV (reference sequence). The CDR3 runs 13 residues. V lost 3 bases and J lost 7, with 10 bases in between. The CDR3 reads CASSFYRVNEQFF. In nucleotides, the CDR3 is TGTGCCAGCAGTTTCTACAGGGTAAATGAGCAGTTCTTC.

J is TRBJ1-5 and V is TRBV19; D perhaps matches TRBD1 (6 bases). Germline V gene data show CDR1 as LNHDA and CDR2 as SQIVND (reference sequence). V dropped 1 base and J dropped 6 bases, with 10 bases sitting between them. The CDR3 loop spans 14 amino acids. In DNA form, the CDR3 reads TGTGCCAGTAGTATAGTCCAGGGGTTTCAGCCCCAGCATTTT. This encodes CASSIVQGFQPQHF.

The gene calls are TRBV29-1 and TRBJ1-2; TRBD1 aligns across 7 bases. This CDR3 has 16 amino acids. After removal of 2 bases from V and 6 bases from J, the junction contained 15 bases not matched to a gene. Germline V gene lookup returns CDR1 SQVTM and CDR2 ANQGSEA. The CDR3 spells CSVEPLLWQGEDGYTF. The CDR3 coding sequence is TGCAGCGTTGAACCCCTATTGTGGCAGGGGGAGGATGGCTACACCTTC.

The genes are TRBV27 and TRBJ2-7; no definite D call. The CDR3 length is 13 residues. The germline V gene has CDR1 MNHEY and CDR2 SMNVEV (reference sequence). Trimming left V 6 bases short and J 0 bases short, with 9 bases between. The CDR3 DNA is TGTGCCAGCAGACCTGGGCTCTCCTACGAGCAGTACTTC. Translating it yields CASRPGLSYEQYF.

The chain couples TRBV10-2 to TRBJ2-2; 9 bases align to TRBD2. CDR1 and CDR2 from the germline V gene are WSHSY and SAAADI. The V gene end was trimmed by 6 bases and the J gene end by 2 bases; junction bases not matched to a gene: 4. This CDR3 is 15 amino acids long. CDR3 amino acids: CASRKGLANTGELFF. As DNA, the CDR3 is TGCGCCAGCAGAAAGGGACTAGCCAACACCGGGGAGCTGTTTTTT.